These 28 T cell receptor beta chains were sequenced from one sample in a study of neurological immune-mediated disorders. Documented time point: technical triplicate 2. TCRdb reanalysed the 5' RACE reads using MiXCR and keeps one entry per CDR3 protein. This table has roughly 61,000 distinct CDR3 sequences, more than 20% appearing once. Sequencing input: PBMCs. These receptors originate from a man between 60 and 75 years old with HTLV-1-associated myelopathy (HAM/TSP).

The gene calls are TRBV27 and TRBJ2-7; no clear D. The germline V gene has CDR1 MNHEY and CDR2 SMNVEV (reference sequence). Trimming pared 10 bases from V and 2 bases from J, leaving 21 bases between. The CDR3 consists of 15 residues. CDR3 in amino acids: CANILSGAPPYEQYF. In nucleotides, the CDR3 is TGTGCCAACATTTTATCAGGTGCTCCCCCCTACGAGCAGTACTTC.

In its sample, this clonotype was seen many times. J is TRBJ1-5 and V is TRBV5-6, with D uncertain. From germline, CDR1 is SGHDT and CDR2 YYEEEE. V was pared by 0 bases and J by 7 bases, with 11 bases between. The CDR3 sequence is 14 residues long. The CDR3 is CASSLASGLQPQHF. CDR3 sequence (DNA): TGTGCCAGCAGCTTGGCTTCAGGCCTGCAGCCCCAGCATTTT.

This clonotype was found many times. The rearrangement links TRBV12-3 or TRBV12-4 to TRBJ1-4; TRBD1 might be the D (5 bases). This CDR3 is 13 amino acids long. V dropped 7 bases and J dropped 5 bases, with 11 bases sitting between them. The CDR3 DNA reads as TGTGCCAGCACCGGGACGGTGAATGAAAAACTGTTTTTT. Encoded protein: CASTGTVNEKLFF.

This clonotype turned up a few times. CDR3 sequence: CAIRRTVNTEAFF. For the CDR3, the DNA is TGTGCCATCAGGAGGACGGTGAACACTGAAGCTTTCTTT. V and J are TRBV10-3 and TRBJ1-1; D uncertain. Germline V gene data show CDR1 as ENHRY and CDR2 as SYGVKD. The ends were cut back, 6 bases at V and 0 bases at J, with 8 bases in the middle. The CDR3 sequence is 13 residues long.

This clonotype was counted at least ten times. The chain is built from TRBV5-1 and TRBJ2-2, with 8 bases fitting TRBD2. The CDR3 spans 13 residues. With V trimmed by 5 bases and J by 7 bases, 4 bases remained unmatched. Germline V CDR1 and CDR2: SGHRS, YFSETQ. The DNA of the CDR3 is TGCGCCAGCAGGAGCGGGAGTAACGGGGAGCTGTTTTTT. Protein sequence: CASRSGSNGELFF.

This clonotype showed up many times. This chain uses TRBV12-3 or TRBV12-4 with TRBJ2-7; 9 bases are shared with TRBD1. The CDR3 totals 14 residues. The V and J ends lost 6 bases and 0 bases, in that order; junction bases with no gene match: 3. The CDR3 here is CASSRDRVSYEQYF. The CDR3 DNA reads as TGTGCCAGCAGCCGGGACAGGGTCTCCTACGAGCAGTACTTC.

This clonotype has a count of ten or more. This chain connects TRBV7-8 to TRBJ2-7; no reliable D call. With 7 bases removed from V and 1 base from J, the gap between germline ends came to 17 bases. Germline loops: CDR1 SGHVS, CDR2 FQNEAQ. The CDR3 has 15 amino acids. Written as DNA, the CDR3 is TGTGCCAGCAATCTACTCCTTGGAGATTCCTACGAGCAGTACTTC. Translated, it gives CASNLLLGDSYEQYF. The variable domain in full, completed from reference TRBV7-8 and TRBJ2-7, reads GAGVSQSPRYKVAKRGQDVALRCDPISGHVSLFWYQQALGQGPEFLTYFQNEAQLDKSGLPSDRFFAERPEGSVSTLKIQRTQQEDSAVYLCASNLLLGDSYEQYFGPGTRLTVT.

The CDR3 protein is CASSLGGPAYEQYF. The DNA for the CDR3 is TGTGCCAGCAGTCTAGGGGGGCCGGCCTACGAGCAGTACTTC. The V call is TRBV19, the J call TRBJ2-7; tentatively, D is TRBD1 or TRBD2 (6 bases each). Germline V gives CDR1 LNHDA, CDR2 SQIVND (reference sequence). V lost 9 bases, J lost 2 bases, and 17 bases lay in between. This CDR3 is 14 amino acids long.

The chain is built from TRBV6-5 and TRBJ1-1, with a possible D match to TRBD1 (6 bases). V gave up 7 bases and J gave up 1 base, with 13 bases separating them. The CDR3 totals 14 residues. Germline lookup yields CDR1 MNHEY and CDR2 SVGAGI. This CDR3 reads CASNREGGNTEAFF. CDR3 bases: TGTGCCAGCAATAGGGAGGGGGGGAACACTGAAGCTTTCTTT.

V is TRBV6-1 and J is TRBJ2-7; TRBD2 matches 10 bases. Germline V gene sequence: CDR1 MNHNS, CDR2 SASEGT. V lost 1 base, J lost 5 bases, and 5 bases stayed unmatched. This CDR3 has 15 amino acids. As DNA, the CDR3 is TGTGCCAGCAGTGAAGTGGCTAGCGGGAGTCACGAGCAGTACTTC. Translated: CASSEVASGSHEQYF.

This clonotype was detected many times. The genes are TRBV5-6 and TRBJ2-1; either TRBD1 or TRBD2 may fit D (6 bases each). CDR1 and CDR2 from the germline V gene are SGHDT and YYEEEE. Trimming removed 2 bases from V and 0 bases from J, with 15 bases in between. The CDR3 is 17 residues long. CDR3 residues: CASSLQGLADSYNEQFF. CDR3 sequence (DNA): TGTGCCAGCAGCTTACAGGGATTAGCGGACTCCTACAATGAGCAGTTCTTC.

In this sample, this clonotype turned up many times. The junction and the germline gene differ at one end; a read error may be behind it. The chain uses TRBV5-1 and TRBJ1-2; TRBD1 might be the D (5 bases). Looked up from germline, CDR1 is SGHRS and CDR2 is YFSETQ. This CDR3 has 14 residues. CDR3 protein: CASSLTEANYGYTF. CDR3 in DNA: TGCGCCAGTAGCTTGACAGAAGCTAACTATGGCTACACCTTC.

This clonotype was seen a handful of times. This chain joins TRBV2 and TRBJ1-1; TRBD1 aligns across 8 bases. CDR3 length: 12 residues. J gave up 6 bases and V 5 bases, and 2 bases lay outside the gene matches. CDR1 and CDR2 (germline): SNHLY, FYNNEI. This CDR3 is CASSRTGSEAFF. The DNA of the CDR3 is TGTGCCAGCAGTCGGACAGGGTCTGAAGCTTTCTTT.

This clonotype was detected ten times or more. The DNA for the CDR3 is TGCAGTGCTAGAGATAACGGCATAGAGACCCAGTACTTC. Translating it yields CSARDNGIETQYF. The chain links TRBV20-1 to TRBJ2-5; D remains ambiguous. CDR1 is DFQATT and CDR2 is SNEGSKA in the germline V gene (reference sequence). Trimming left V 0 bases short and J 4 bases short, with 9 bases between. The CDR3 is 13 residues long.

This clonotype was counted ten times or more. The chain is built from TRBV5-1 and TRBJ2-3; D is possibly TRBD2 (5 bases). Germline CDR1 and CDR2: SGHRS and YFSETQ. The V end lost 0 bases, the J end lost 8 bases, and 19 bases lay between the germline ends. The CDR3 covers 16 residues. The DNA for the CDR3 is TGCGCCAGCAGCTTGGGGGCTACTAGTATATGGGGTACGCAGTATTTT. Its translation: CASSLGATSIWGTQYF. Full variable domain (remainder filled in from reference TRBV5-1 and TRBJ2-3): KAGVTQTPRYLIKTRGQQVTLSCSPISGHRSVSWYQQTPGQGLQFLFEYFSETQRNKGNFPGRFSGRQFSNSRSEMNVSTLELGDSALYLCASSLGATSIWGTQYFGPGTRLTVL.

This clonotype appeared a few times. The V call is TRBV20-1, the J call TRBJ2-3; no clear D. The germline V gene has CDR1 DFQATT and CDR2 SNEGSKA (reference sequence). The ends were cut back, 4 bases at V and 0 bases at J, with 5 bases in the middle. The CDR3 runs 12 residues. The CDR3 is CSAIMSTDTQYF. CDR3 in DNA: TGCAGTGCTATTATGAGCACAGATACGCAGTATTTT.

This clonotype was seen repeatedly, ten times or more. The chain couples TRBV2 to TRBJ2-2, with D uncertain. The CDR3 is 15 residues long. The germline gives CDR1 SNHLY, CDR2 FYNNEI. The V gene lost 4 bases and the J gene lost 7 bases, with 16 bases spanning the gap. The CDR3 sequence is CASSVMDGTSGELFF. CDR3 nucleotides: TGTGCCAGCAGTGTCATGGACGGCACAAGCGGGGAGCTGTTTTTT.

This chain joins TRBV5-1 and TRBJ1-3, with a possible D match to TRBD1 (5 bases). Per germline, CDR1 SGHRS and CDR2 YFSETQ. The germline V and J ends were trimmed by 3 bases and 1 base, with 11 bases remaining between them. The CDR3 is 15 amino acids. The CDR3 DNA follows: TGCGCCAGCAGCTCGGGGCCCGGATCTGGAAACACCATATATTTT. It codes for CASSSGPGSGNTIYF.

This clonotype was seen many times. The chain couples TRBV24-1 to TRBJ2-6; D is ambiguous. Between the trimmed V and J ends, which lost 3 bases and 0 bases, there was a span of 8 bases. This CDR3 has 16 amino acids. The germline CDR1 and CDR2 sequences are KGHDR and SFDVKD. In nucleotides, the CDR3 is TGTGCCACCAGTGATCCTCGGAGCTCTGGGGCCAACGTCCTGACTTTC. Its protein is CATSDPRSSGANVLTF.

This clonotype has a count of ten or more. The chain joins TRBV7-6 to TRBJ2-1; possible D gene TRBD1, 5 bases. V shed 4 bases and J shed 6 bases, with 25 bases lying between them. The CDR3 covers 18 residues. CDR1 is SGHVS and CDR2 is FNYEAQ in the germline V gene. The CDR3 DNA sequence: TGTGCCAGCAGCTCCGGAGCTGGCATGGGGCTTCCTTTCAATGAGCAGTTCTTC. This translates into CASSSGAGMGLPFNEQFF. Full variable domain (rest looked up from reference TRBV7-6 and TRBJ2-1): GAGVSQSPRYKVTKRGQDVALRCDPISGHVSLYWYRQALGQGPEFLTYFNYEAQQDKSGLPNDRFSAERPEGSISTLTIQRTEQRDSAMYRCASSSGAGMGLPFNEQFFGPGTRLTVL.

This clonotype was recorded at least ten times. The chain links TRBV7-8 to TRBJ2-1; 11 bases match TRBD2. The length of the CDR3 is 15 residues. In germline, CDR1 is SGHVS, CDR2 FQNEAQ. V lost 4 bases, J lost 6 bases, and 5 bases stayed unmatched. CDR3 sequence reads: CASSSLLAGANEQFF. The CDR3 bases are TGTGCCAGCAGCTCGTTACTAGCGGGAGCCAATGAGCAGTTCTTC.

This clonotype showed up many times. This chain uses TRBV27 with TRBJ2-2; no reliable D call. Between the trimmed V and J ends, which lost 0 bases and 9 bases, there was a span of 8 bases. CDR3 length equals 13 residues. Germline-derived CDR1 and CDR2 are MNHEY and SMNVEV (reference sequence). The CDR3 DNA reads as TGTGCCAGCAGTTTATCTGGCCTGAGGGAGCTGTTTTTT. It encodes CASSLSGLRELFF.

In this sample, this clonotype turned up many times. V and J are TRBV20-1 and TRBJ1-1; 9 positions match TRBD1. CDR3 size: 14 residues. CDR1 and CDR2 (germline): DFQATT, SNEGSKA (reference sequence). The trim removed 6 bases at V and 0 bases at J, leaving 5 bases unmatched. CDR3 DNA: TGCAGTGCCTTGACAGGGGGATTGAACACTGAAGCTTTCTTT. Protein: CSALTGGLNTEAFF.

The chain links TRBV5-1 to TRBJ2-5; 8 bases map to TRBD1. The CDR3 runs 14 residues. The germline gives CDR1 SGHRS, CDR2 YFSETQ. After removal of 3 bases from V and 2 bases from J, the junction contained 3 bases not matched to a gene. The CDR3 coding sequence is TGCGCCAGCAGCTCAGGGACAGGACAAGAGACCCAGTACTTC. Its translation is CASSSGTGQETQYF.

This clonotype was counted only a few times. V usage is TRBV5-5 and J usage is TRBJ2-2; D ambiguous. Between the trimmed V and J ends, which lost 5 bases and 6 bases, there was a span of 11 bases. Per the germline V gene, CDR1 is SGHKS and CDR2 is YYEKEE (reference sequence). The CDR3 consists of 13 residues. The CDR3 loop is CASRTAQSGELFF. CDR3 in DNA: TGTGCCAGCAGGACGGCTCAATCCGGGGAGCTGTTTTTT. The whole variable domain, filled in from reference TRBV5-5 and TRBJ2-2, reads DAGVTQSPTHLIKTRGQQVTLRCSPISGHKSVSWYQQVLGQGPQFIFQYYEKEERGRGNFPDRFSARQFPNYSSELNVNALLLGDSALYLCASRTAQSGELFFGEGSRLTVL.

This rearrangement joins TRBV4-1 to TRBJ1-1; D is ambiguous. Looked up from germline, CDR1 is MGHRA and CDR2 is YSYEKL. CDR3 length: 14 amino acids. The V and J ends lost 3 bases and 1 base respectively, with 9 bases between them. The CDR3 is CASSHSDGNTEAFF. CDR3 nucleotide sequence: TGCGCCAGCAGCCACTCGGACGGGAACACTGAAGCTTTCTTT.

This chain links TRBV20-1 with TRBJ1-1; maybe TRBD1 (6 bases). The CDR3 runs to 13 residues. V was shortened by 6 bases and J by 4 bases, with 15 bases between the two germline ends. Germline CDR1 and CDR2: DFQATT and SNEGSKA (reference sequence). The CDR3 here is CSASTGGGTEAFF. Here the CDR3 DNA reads TGCAGTGCCTCAACGGGAGGGGGCACTGAAGCTTTCTTT.

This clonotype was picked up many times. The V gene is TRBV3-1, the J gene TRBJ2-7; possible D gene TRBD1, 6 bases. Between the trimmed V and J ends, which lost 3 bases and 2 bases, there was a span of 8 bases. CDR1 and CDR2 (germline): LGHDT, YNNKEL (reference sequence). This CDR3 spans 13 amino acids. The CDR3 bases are TGTGCCAGCAGCCATGGGACAACCTACGAGCAGTACTTC. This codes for CASSHGTTYEQYF.